This TCR beta chain is drawn from a study of T cells in Graves' hyperthyroidism and ophthalmopathy (dated by TCRdb to about 2019). Turning to the overall study: Peripheral blood was collected at initial diagnosis, before any treatment. After sampling, hyperthyroidism patients received methimazole starting at 30 mg daily, and ophthalmopathy patients received high-dose intravenous methylprednisolone. Prospective prediction of ophthalmopathy was tested in an independent validation cohort consisting of 18 to 20 hyperthyroidism patients and 15 or so patients who later progressed to ophthalmopathy. TCR V-J signatures able to tell the groups apart were searched for in a discovery cohort of 90 to 100 patients, of whom over 40 had Graves' ophthalmopathy and under 65 had stable Graves' hyperthyroidism. The study also compared thyroid tissue and blood T-cell repertoires from more than five Graves' hyperthyroidism patients. According to the paper, TCR Vbeta CDR3 sequencing was carried out on 135 peripheral blood samples, which came from approximately 43 ophthalmopathy, 80 or so hyperthyroidism and some 17 progressor patients. The 100 discovery patients were divided at random into training and test sets in a 7:3 ratio. What the study reported, not specific to this receptor: In cross-validation, a model built on a 13 V-J signature told ophthalmopathy apart from stable hyperthyroidism with under 90% sensitivity and around 84% specificity, and in testing the same model reached 80%/75%. Sample size was not statistically predetermined, and blinding of investigators to group allocation was not performed. Most expanded thyroid clonotypes (frequency above 0.001) were also detected in blood, a finding suggesting that blood repertoires may reflect thyroid immune responses. In validation, the model predicted progression to ophthalmopathy with roughly 70% sensitivity and approximately 74% specificity, a median of about 6 months before onset.

Ophthalmopathy patients had moderately to severely active disease, Clinical Activity Score of at least 3, NOSPECS grade of at least 4, and duration under 3 months. Exclusion was applied to patients with uncontrolled infections, other autoimmune diseases, pregnancy or lactation. Diagnoses relied on clinical symptoms, serum thyroxine and TRAb, thyroid ultrasound and orbital computed tomography. PBMCs were separated from approximately 9.9 ml of fresh peripheral blood using Ficoll-Paque density gradient centrifugation. Total RNA was extracted using Trizol reagent, and RNA quality was assessed on an Agilent 2100 Bioanalyzer. The TCR beta CDR3 regions were amplified from RNA transcripts. The first round of RT-PCR for the TCR CDR3 was performed with the HTBI primer set and the Qiagen OneStep RT-PCR kit. Libraries were constructed in a second round of multiplex PCR, after which size selection and purification were performed. Paired-end sequencing of the libraries was performed with 100 bp reads on an Illumina HiSeq2000. Per the original workflow: SOAPnuke was used to process the raw data, removing reads that contained adapters or uncalled bases, had a mean Phred below 15, or lacked an exact match to the constant primer or identifier. High-quality paired reads were merged with COPE v1.2.5, and unique nucleotide sequences were defined as clonotypes. MiTCR v1.1 was used to align the clonotypes against IMGT TRBV, TRBD and TRBJ reference segments. The analysis was restricted to V-J combinations with a frequency above 0.0001, which together covered about 99% of the repertoires. The TCS score was defined as the ratio of F50 (clonal expansion) to E x V (chaos), calculated using BLOSUM62-based TCRdist between CDR3 peptides within each V-J. Welch's t-statistics and random forest reduced some 510 V-J features to around 14, which were used in a naive Bayes classifier (R e1071). TCRdb ran its own pipeline on the public reads, namely fastp trimming at Q25 and MiXCR clone calling, and kept in-frame beta chains. Entries that share a CDR3 protein sequence are merged under the most common genes and DNA. These V and J calls are TCRdb output, not the study's own analysis. This sample has about 600,000 distinct CDR3 sequences in its table, and approximately 15% of those were observed once. Clones ranked in the top ten supply over 6% of the sample.

According to the germline V gene (reference sequence), CDR1 reads GTSNPN and CDR2 reads SVGIG. There are 15 amino acids in the CDR3, from cysteine to phenylalanine inclusive. The read is trimmed to its CDR3 DNA, 45 bases read in frame from base 1. The junction shows trimming of 5 bases on V and 4 bases on J, plus 18 bases between the germline ends. This clonotype was seen only a few times. No cognate antigen has been identified for it. Per-base quality was not reported, and no clone a single base away is much larger than it. This chain is built from TRBV30 and TRBJ1-3; TRBD1 is a weak D gene call, 5 bases matching. Sample: blood. This sequence originates from a young woman with Graves' ophthalmopathy. This receptor has the CDR3 CAWGIDGGYGNTIYF. The bases are TGTGCCTGGGGTATTGACGGGGGGTACGGAAACACCATATATTTT.